This T cell receptor (beta chain) appears in the sequencing data of a study of shared T cell receptors in the human thymus. Trimming took off 3 bases at V and 6 bases at J, with 9 bases between the two ends. The CDR3 runs 13 residues. CDR1 and CDR2 (germline): MDHEN, SYDVKM. Some clones are missing from TCRdb's copy, which holds only in-frame ones; the method was immunoSEQ multiplex PCR. The table includes more than 550,000 clones, roughly 88% detected once. This sample also appeared in a second study, on human thymus T cells. As reported in that work: The donors were infants in Finland with congenital heart defects, otherwise immunologically healthy. Thymic material originated from resections removed in the course of corrective heart surgery.

The TCR was taken from a girl in the first two years of life with a congenital heart defect. The chain links TRBV28 to TRBJ1-5; tentatively, D is TRBD1 (5 bases). What was sequenced was thymocytes. CDR3 in amino acids: CASSLQGGQPQHF. The DNA for the CDR3 is TGTGCCAGCAGTTTGCAGGGCGGTCAGCCCCAGCATTTT.